Presented here are 23 T cell receptor beta chains from one specimen sequenced in a study of Ad26.COV2.S vaccination and SARS-CoV-2 variants. Sequencing used immunoSEQ multiplex PCR; TCRdb keeps in-frame clones, though not all of them. This table holds 250,000 or so clones, around 88% found once. As for treatment: some 20 received Ad26.COV2.S at low or high dose, single or two shots; roughly five received placebo; per-sample allocation not given. Vaccine and placebo recipients were sampled on day 63 after the first injection. This sample comprised peripheral blood, obtained in a trial of Ad26.COV2.S vaccine versus placebo. These receptor sequences come from a person between 18 and 59 years old who received the Ad26.COV2.S COVID-19 vaccine or a placebo.

This clone has just a few counts. The chain is built from TRBV6-2 or TRBV6-3 and TRBJ1-4, with D perhaps matching TRBD1 (5 bases). The germline V and J ends were trimmed by 2 bases and 0 bases, with 10 bases remaining between them. The CDR3 runs to 16 residues. Germline CDR1 is MNHEY and CDR2 is SVGEGT. The chain's CDR3 is CASSYRGSATNEKLFF. Written as DNA, the CDR3 is TGTGCCAGCAGTTACCGGGGCTCAGCAACTAATGAAAAACTGTTTTTT.

The chain couples TRBV5-1 to TRBJ1-5; 11 bases are shared with TRBD1. V lost 4 bases, J lost 4 bases, and 4 bases stayed unmatched. Germline V gene sequence: CDR1 SGHRS, CDR2 YFSETQ. CDR3 length: 15 amino acids. CDR3 sequence: CASSTGTGGNQPQHF. The CDR3 DNA follows: TGCGCCAGCAGCACCGGGACAGGGGGTAATCAGCCCCAGCATTTT.

This clone is a singleton in its sample. CDR3 loop: CASSTPGGWSEGYTF. The CDR3 DNA sequence: TGCGCCAGCAGCACCCCGGGGGGGTGGAGTGAGGGCTACACCTTC. V gene TRBV5-1 combines with J gene TRBJ1-2; D perhaps matches TRBD1 (5 bases). The germline V and J ends were trimmed by 4 bases and 8 bases, with 21 bases remaining between them. This CDR3 is 15 amino acids long. Germline V CDR1 and CDR2: SGHRS, YFSETQ.

The V and J genes are TRBV4-2 and TRBJ1-3; D may be TRBD1 (6 bases). Germline V gene sequence: CDR1 LGHNA, CDR2 YNFKEQ. Trimming stripped 1 base from V and 4 bases from J, with 14 bases between. This CDR3 comprises 16 residues. The CDR3 here is CASSQGSWGAGNTIYF. DNA for the CDR3: TGTGCCAGCAGCCAAGGGTCTTGGGGGGCCGGAAACACCATATATTTT.

The V and J genes are TRBV5-4 and TRBJ2-7; D gene ambiguous. With 4 bases removed from V and 4 bases from J, the gap between germline ends came to 9 bases. CDR3 size: 12 residues. The V gene's germline CDR1 is SGHNT and CDR2 YYREEE (reference sequence). DNA for the CDR3: TGTGCCAGCAGCCGGTCCCTATACGAGCAGTACTTC. Protein product: CASSRSLYEQYF.

The J gene is TRBJ2-5, the V gene TRBV13, with 10 bases matching TRBD2. J lost 1 base, V lost 2 bases, and 7 bases had no gene match. The CDR3 length is 17 residues. Germline CDR1 PRHDT, CDR2 FYEKMQ (reference sequence). The CDR3 loop reads CASSLLLAGVAQETQYF. As DNA, the CDR3 is TGTGCCAGCAGCTTATTGCTAGCGGGAGTCGCCCAAGAGACCCAGTACTTC. Using reference TRBV13 and TRBJ2-5 for the parts outside the CDR3, the full variable domain is AAGVIQSPRHLIKEKRETATLKCYPIPRHDTVYWYQQGPGQDPQFLISFYEKMQSDKGSIPDRFSAQQFSDYHSELNMSSLELGDSALYFCASSLLLAGVAQETQYFGPGTRLLVL.

This clone was found a few times. The chain combines TRBV6-2 or TRBV6-3 with TRBJ2-2; 8 nucleotides line up with TRBD2. The length of the CDR3 is 15 residues. Germline CDR1 is MNHEY and CDR2 is SVGEGT. Trimming at V came to 0 bases and at J to 5 bases, leaving 2 bases not matched to a gene. CDR3 coding DNA: TGTGCCAGCAGTTACTCCGGGGGGGAGACCGGGGAGCTGTTTTTT. Its translation is CASSYSGGETGELFF.

Here the CDR3 DNA reads TGTGCCAGCAGCCCAAGTGGCCTCCCCTACGAGCAGTACGTC. Amino acids: CASSPSGLPYEQYV. J is TRBJ2-7 and V is TRBV11-1; D remains unclear. This CDR3 comprises 14 residues. V lost 5 bases and J lost 2, with 13 bases in between. From germline, CDR1 is SGHAT and CDR2 FQDESV (reference sequence).

The rearrangement joins TRBV6-5 to TRBJ1-5, with D maybe TRBD1 (5 bases). The V end was cut by 5 bases, the J end by 0 bases, with 11 bases between. Germline-derived CDR1 and CDR2 are MNHEY and SVGAGI. The CDR3 length is 15 residues. CDR3 in DNA: TGTGCCAGCAGTAGCTTACAGGCTAGCAATCAGCCCCAGCATTTT. Encoded protein: CASSSLQASNQPQHF.

The chain has TRBV19 and TRBJ2-2; D uncertain. Germline CDR1 LNHDA, CDR2 SQIVND (reference sequence). The CDR3 contains 15 residues. Trimming took 4 bases from V and 5 from J, leaving 14 bases between them. Here the CDR3 reads CASSTLIRDTGELFF. The CDR3 DNA reads as TGTGCCAGTAGTACGCTCATACGCGATACCGGGGAGCTGTTTTTT.

This chain joins TRBV6-5 and TRBJ1-5; D perhaps matches TRBD1 (5 bases). This CDR3 spans 12 amino acids. The V end lost 9 bases, the J end lost 7 bases, and 13 bases lay between the germline ends. CDR1 MNHEY and CDR2 SVGAGI come from the germline V gene. CDR3 in amino acids: CASGSGRQPQHF. CDR3 coding DNA: TGTGCCAGTGGCTCGGGACGCCAGCCCCAGCATTTT.

The genes are TRBV30 and TRBJ2-1; 9 bases match TRBD2. Germline assignment: CDR1 GTSNPN and CDR2 SVGIG (reference sequence). CDR3 length: 13 residues. The junction had 10 bases not matched to a gene; V was cut back by 0 bases and J by 16 bases. CDR3 residues: CAWSVVGLAGQFF. CDR3 DNA: TGTGCCTGGAGTGTAGTGGGGCTAGCGGGGCAATTCTTC. The entire variable domain, with the rest obtained from reference TRBV30 and TRBJ2-1, is as follows: SQTIHQWPATLVQPVGSPLSLECTVEGTSNPNLYWYRQAAGRGLQLLFYSVGIGQISSEVPQNLSASRPQDRQFILSSKKLLLSDSGFYLCAWSVVGLAGQFFGPGTRLTVL.

The table lists this clone with a count of one. The CDR3 region is CASSYPPSRIVNTGELFF. For the CDR3, the DNA is TGTGCCAGCAGTTACCCACCTAGCCGGATCGTAAACACCGGGGAGCTGTTTTTT. V and J are TRBV6-2 or TRBV6-3 and TRBJ2-2, with D maybe TRBD2 (5 bases). The germline gives CDR1 MNHEY, CDR2 SVGEGT. Trimming took 2 bases from V and 2 from J, leaving 18 bases between them. This CDR3 spans 18 amino acids.

The chain is built from TRBV9 and TRBJ1-4; D not certain. Germline-derived CDR1 and CDR2 are SGDLS and YYNGEE. The CDR3 covers 16 residues. The V end lost 0 bases, the J end lost 0 bases, and 9 bases lay between the germline ends. This CDR3 reads CASSVDGRPTNEKLFF. As DNA, the CDR3 is TGTGCCAGCAGCGTAGACGGACGACCAACTAATGAAAAACTGTTTTTT. Using reference TRBV9 and TRBJ1-4 for the parts outside the CDR3, the full variable domain is DSGVTQTPKHLITATGQRVTLRCSPRSGDLSVYWYQQSLDQGLQFLIQYYNGEERAKGNILERFSAQQFPDLHSELNLSSLELGDSALYFCASSVDGRPTNEKLFFGSGTQLSVL.

The V call is TRBV29-1, the J call TRBJ1-2, with 7 nucleotides matching TRBD1. The CDR3 is 12 residues long. Germline lookup yields CDR1 SQVTM and CDR2 ANQGSEA. V lost 7 bases to trimming and J lost 4 bases; unmatched junction nucleotides: 6. The CDR3 protein is CSAQGGSYGYTF. DNA for the CDR3: TGCAGCGCTCAGGGGGGGTCCTATGGCTACACCTTC.

The V gene is TRBV5-4, the J gene TRBJ1-5, with D tentatively TRBD1 (5 bases). Germline values: CDR1 SGHNT, CDR2 YYREEE (reference sequence). Trimming shortened V by 0 bases and J by 0 bases, and 7 bases separated the two germline ends. The CDR3 is made up of 15 amino acids. The CDR3 nucleotides are TGTGCCAGCAGCTTGGGGCAGGGTAGCAATCAGCCCCAGCATTTT. Its protein is CASSLGQGSNQPQHF.

With respect to this clone: A read error may produce the germline difference seen at one junction end. V usage is TRBV5-4 and J usage is TRBJ2-4, with D possibly TRBD2 on 5 matching bases. There are 12 residues in the CDR3. CDR1 is SGHNT, CDR2 YYREEE, per germline (reference sequence). CDR3 region: CASSAPGSFWHF. CDR3 sequence (DNA): TGTGCCAGCAGCGCCCCGGGGTCATTTTGGCACTTC.

The chain carries TRBV18 and TRBJ1-2; 7 bases align to TRBD1. V shed 3 bases and J 4 bases; nucleotides not matched to a gene: 2. The CDR3 extends over 13 amino acids. Germline assignment: CDR1 KGHSH and CDR2 LQKENI. CDR3 in DNA: TGTGCCAGCTCACCGGGGACAGCCTATGGCTACACCTTC. Translating gives CASSPGTAYGYTF.

This chain uses TRBV27 with TRBJ2-4, with a tentative D call TRBD1 (6 bases). The length of the CDR3 is 13 residues. Trimming stripped 6 bases from V and 5 bases from J, with 11 bases between. Per the germline V gene, CDR1 is MNHEY and CDR2 is SMNVEV (reference sequence). The CDR3 is CASRVTGENIQYF. The DNA of the CDR3 is TGTGCCAGCAGGGTGACAGGAGAAAACATTCAGTACTTC.

The chain links TRBV27 to TRBJ2-2; 8 positions match TRBD1. J was trimmed by 4 bases and V by 5 bases; bases with no gene match: 3. Germline-derived CDR1 and CDR2 are MNHEY and SMNVEV (reference sequence). CDR3 length: 14 residues. CDR3 bases: TGTGCCAGCAGTCGGACAGGGCTCACCGGGGAGCTGTTTTTT. This sequence encodes CASSRTGLTGELFF.

The chain uses TRBV15 and TRBJ2-5; D is uncertain. Germline CDR1 LNHNV, CDR2 YYDKDF (reference sequence). The CDR3 contains 14 residues. The V end was cut by 5 bases, the J end by 5 bases, with 15 bases between. This chain's CDR3 is CATSSQPGLETQYF. CDR3 in DNA: TGTGCCACCAGCTCTCAGCCGGGCCTGGAGACCCAGTACTTC.

This chain joins TRBV2 and TRBJ1-5, with 8 nucleotides matching TRBD1. V lost 6 bases to trimming and J lost 0 bases; unmatched junction nucleotides: 1. The germline V gene encodes CDR1 SNHLY and CDR2 FYNNEI. The CDR3 loop spans 14 amino acids. The CDR3 is CASRTGVSNQPQHF. The CDR3, as DNA: TGTGCCAGCAGGACAGGGGTTAGCAATCAGCCCCAGCATTTT.

This rearrangement joins TRBV15 to TRBJ2-7; TRBD2 matches 9 bases. V was pared by 0 bases and J by 6 bases, with 6 bases of the junction left unmatched. CDR1 LNHNV and CDR2 YYDKDF come from the germline V gene (reference sequence). This CDR3 has 15 amino acids. The CDR3 bases are TGTGCCACCAGCAGAGAGAAAGCGGGAGGAGGCGAGCAGTACTTC. This translates into CATSREKAGGGEQYF.